The 22 T cell receptor beta chains below all came from one sample that was sequenced in a study of blood T cell repertoires in COVID-19. The method was immunoSEQ multiplex PCR; TCRdb's version includes in-frame clones alone and lacks a portion of them. The table has roughly 100,000 clones, 84% seen once. Sequenced material: peripheral blood. These receptors were taken from a human donor in a cohort sampled during active or convalescent COVID-19.

The rearrangement joins TRBV12-3 or TRBV12-4 to TRBJ2-7, with D possibly matching TRBD2 (6 bases). The CDR3 has 12 amino acids. Trimming stripped 6 bases from V and 4 bases from J, with 10 bases between. The CDR3 DNA reads as TGTGCCAGCAGCGGGGGACCATACGAGCAGTACTTC. Amino acid sequence: CASSGGPYEQYF.

This rearrangement joins TRBV7-8 to TRBJ2-2; TRBD1 is a possible D gene (5 bases). Deletions cut 3 bases from V and 0 bases from J, with 11 bases between. Per the germline V gene, CDR1 is SGHVS and CDR2 is FQNEAQ. The CDR3 sequence is 16 residues long. In DNA, the CDR3 is TGTGCCAGCAGCTTTGGGCAGGGAACGAACACCGGGGAGCTGTTTTTT. This sequence encodes CASSFGQGTNTGELFF.

The chain recombines TRBV27 with TRBJ2-2; TRBD1 matches 10 bases. This CDR3 region has 16 residues. Germline V CDR1 and CDR2: MNHEY, SMNVEV (reference sequence). With V trimmed by 5 bases and J by 2 bases, 5 bases remained unmatched. CDR3 sequence: CASSRGTGVNTGELFF. In DNA, the CDR3 is TGTGCCAGCAGTCGCGGGACAGGGGTCAACACCGGGGAGCTGTTTTTT.

This clone came up once. The chain couples TRBV7-2 to TRBJ2-7, with 9 bases aligning to TRBD2. Trimming cost V 4 bases and J 2 bases; bases outside gene matches: 6. Looked up from germline, CDR1 is SGHTA and CDR2 is FQGNSA. The CDR3 totals 15 residues. The CDR3 coding sequence is TGTGCCAGCAGCTCCCTAGCGGGGAAAACCTACGAGCAGTACTTC. It specifies CASSSLAGKTYEQYF.

The CDR3 loop is CASNEANYGYTF. The CDR3 DNA is TGTGCCAGTAACGAGGCCAACTATGGCTACACCTTC. This rearrangement joins TRBV19 to TRBJ1-2; no clear D gene. V lost 7 bases, J lost 2 bases, and 8 bases lay in between. The germline V gene encodes CDR1 LNHDA and CDR2 SQIVND (reference sequence). CDR3 length: 12 amino acids.

V gene TRBV4-1 combines with J gene TRBJ1-4; the D gene is possibly TRBD1 (6 bases). This CDR3 comprises 15 residues. The V end lost 4 bases, the J end lost 3 bases, and 12 bases lay between the germline ends. Germline lookup yields CDR1 MGHRA and CDR2 YSYEKL. This chain's CDR3 is CASSLLGASNEKLFF. CDR3 in DNA: TGCGCCAGCAGCCTATTGGGGGCTTCTAATGAAAAACTGTTTTTT.

This chain joins TRBV18 and TRBJ2-2, with 9 positions matching TRBD1. Germline lookup yields CDR1 KGHSH and CDR2 LQKENI. This CDR3 region has 17 residues. V lost 4 bases and J lost 0; bases outside the gene matches: 6. CDR3 loop: CASSRDRAKTNTGELFF. CDR3 in DNA: TGTGCCAGCTCACGGGACAGGGCAAAGACGAACACCGGGGAGCTGTTTTTT.

This clone was detected a few times. J is TRBJ2-7 and V is TRBV4-2, with TRBD1 matching over 7 bases. V lost 2 bases to trimming and J lost 2 bases; unmatched junction nucleotides: 3. The length of the CDR3 is 14 residues. CDR1 is LGHNA, CDR2 YNFKEQ, per germline. CDR3 region: CASSQRQGPYEQYF. Written as DNA, the CDR3 is TGTGCCAGCAGCCAACGACAGGGCCCCTACGAGCAGTACTTC.

V is TRBV3-1 (or the pseudogene TRBV3-2) and J is TRBJ2-7, with 8 positions matching TRBD2. The CDR3 contains 13 residues. J gave up 5 bases and V 7 bases, and 7 bases lay outside the gene matches. Germline V gene sequence: CDR1 LGHDT, CDR2 YNNKEL (reference sequence). The CDR3 protein is CASKRGSANEQYF. The CDR3 DNA reads as TGTGCCAGCAAGCGGGGGAGTGCTAACGAGCAGTACTTC.

This clone was recorded once. The chain uses TRBV5-1 and TRBJ2-7; possibly TRBD2 for D (6 bases). The CDR3 spans 14 residues. V was pared by 4 bases and J by 4 bases, with 15 bases between. CDR1 is SGHRS and CDR2 is YFSETQ in the germline V gene. The CDR3: CASSGAGQVYEQYF. CDR3 in DNA: TGCGCCAGCAGCGGGGCGGGGCAGGTTTACGAGCAGTACTTC.

This clone was seen ten or more times. The chain couples TRBV7-2 to TRBJ1-2, with no clear D. CDR3 length equals 12 residues. V lost 4 bases and J lost 9, with 12 bases in between. CDR1 is SGHTA, CDR2 FQGNSA, per germline. DNA for the CDR3: TGTGCCAGCAGCTCTCTCGGGAGGAGCTACACCTTC. As protein: CASSSLGRSYTF.

The chain has TRBV5-1 and TRBJ2-1, with D unclear. With 0 bases removed from V and 8 bases from J, the gap between germline ends came to 12 bases. Per germline, CDR1 SGHRS and CDR2 YFSETQ. The CDR3 totals 14 residues. The CDR3 reads CASSLAPAEDEQFF. The CDR3 DNA is TGCGCCAGCAGCTTGGCACCGGCCGAGGATGAGCAGTTCTTC.

The CDR3 sequence is CASSNLANQETQYF. CDR3 DNA sequence: TGTGCCAGTAGTAACCTAGCGAACCAAGAGACCCAGTACTTC. This sequence joins TRBV19 and TRBJ2-5; D is possibly TRBD2 (6 bases). This CDR3 has 14 amino acids. The V and J ends lost 4 bases and 0 bases respectively, with 9 bases between them. Germline CDR1 is LNHDA and CDR2 is SQIVND (reference sequence).

V and J are TRBV3-1 (or the pseudogene TRBV3-2) and TRBJ1-2, with TRBD1 as a possible D gene (6 bases). Germline V gene lookup returns CDR1 LGHDT and CDR2 YNNKEL (reference sequence). The CDR3 loop spans 12 amino acids. Trimming shortened V by 1 base and J by 7 bases, and 7 bases separated the two germline ends. This CDR3 reads CASSQARGGYTF. The CDR3, as DNA: TGTGCCAGCAGCCAAGCCAGGGGTGGCTACACCTTC.

This clone was counted ten times or more. The V gene is TRBV4-3, the J gene TRBJ2-1; D may be TRBD2 (5 bases). This CDR3 has 15 amino acids. V shed 2 bases and J shed 5 bases, with 13 bases lying between them. Germline-derived CDR1 and CDR2 are LGHNA and YSLEER. The CDR3 DNA follows: TGCGCCAGCAGCCAATGGAGGAGCGCTGACAATGAGCAGTTCTTC. Amino acids: CASSQWRSADNEQFF.

The CDR3 DNA follows: TGTGCCAGCAGCTTAAGCGCAGATACGCAGTATTTT. Translated, it gives CASSLSADTQYF. This chain joins TRBV7-3 and TRBJ2-3; D is unresolved. Germline V CDR1 and CDR2: SGHTA, FQGTGA. Trimming stripped 1 base from V and 4 bases from J, with 3 bases between. This CDR3 is 12 amino acids long.

This rearrangement joins TRBV24-1 to TRBJ2-7; D is undetermined. From germline, CDR1 is KGHDR and CDR2 SFDVKD. Between the trimmed V and J ends, which lost 3 bases and 5 bases, there was a span of 10 bases. The CDR3 is 13 residues long. CDR3 protein: CATSDEYLDEQYF. CDR3 nucleotide sequence: TGTGCCACCAGTGATGAGTATCTTGACGAGCAGTACTTC.

The chain joins TRBV30 to TRBJ2-2, with a weak D call TRBD1 (7 bases). The CDR3 extends over 15 amino acids. Germline V CDR1 and CDR2: GTSNPN, SVGIG (reference sequence). Between the trimmed V and J ends, which lost 8 bases and 0 bases, there was a span of 16 bases. The CDR3, as DNA: TGTGCCCACGCCAGGGGGGCCGCGAACACCGGGGAGCTGTTTTTT. This encodes CAHARGAANTGELFF.

This clone was picked up one time. This chain uses TRBV27 with TRBJ2-7; D remains ambiguous. V lost 0 bases and J 0 bases, leaving 6 bases between the germline ends. The germline gives CDR1 MNHEY, CDR2 SMNVEV (reference sequence). This CDR3 has 14 residues. CDR3 DNA: TGTGCCAGCAGTTTATCTCCCTCCTCCTACGAGCAGTACTTC. Its protein product is CASSLSPSSYEQYF.

This rearrangement joins TRBV3-1 (or the pseudogene TRBV3-2) to TRBJ1-1; the match to TRBD1 covers 8 bases. In germline, CDR1 is LGHDT, CDR2 YNNKEL (reference sequence). This CDR3 is 18 amino acids long. The junction had 12 bases not matched to a gene; V was cut back by 3 bases and J by 0 bases. CDR3 coding DNA: TGTGCCAGCAGCCAGTTATCCCGGGACAGGAGATTGAACACTGAAGCTTTCTTT. The encoded protein is CASSQLSRDRRLNTEAFF.

This sequence joins TRBV28 and TRBJ1-6, with D possibly matching TRBD1 (6 bases). Germline V gives CDR1 MDHEN, CDR2 SYDVKM. CDR3 length: 17 residues. With 6 bases removed from V and 0 bases from J, the gap between germline ends came to 15 bases. CDR3 amino acids: CASRRGQASSYNSPLHF. CDR3 DNA sequence: TGTGCCAGCAGACGGGGACAAGCGAGCTCCTATAATTCACCCCTCCACTTT.

The V call is TRBV18, the J call TRBJ2-3; 12 positions agree with TRBD2. CDR1 and CDR2 from the germline V gene are KGHSH and LQKENI. The CDR3 has 18 amino acids. Trimming took 1 base from V and 4 from J; bases not matched to a gene: 9. CDR3 sequence: CASSPRARTSGGSDTQYF. As DNA, the CDR3 is TGTGCCAGCTCACCACGGGCAAGAACTAGCGGGGGGTCAGATACGCAGTATTTT.